The 7 T cell receptor beta chains given below trace back to one sample, sequenced in a study of identical twins. Each CDR3 protein gets one entry after TCRdb re-called the 5' RACE reads with MiXCR. This sample yields 400,000 to 600,000 distinct CDR3 sequences, of which around 20% are seen a single time; about 0.48% belongs to the top ten. The sample also formed part of further work on yellow fever vaccine responses in identical twins.

The source material was CD4+ T cells sorted from blood. These receptors were collected from a woman in her late teens or twenties in good health.

This chain links TRBV7-9 with TRBJ2-7; D possibly corresponds to TRBD1 (5 bases). Germline V lookup: CDR1 SEHNR, CDR2 FQNEAQ (reference sequence). V lost 5 bases and J lost 4, with 18 bases in between. The CDR3 runs to 15 residues. CDR3 nucleotide sequence: TGTGCCAGCAGCAAACCGACAGAAACCCCATACGAGCAGTACGTC. This encodes CASSKPTETPYEQYV.

A few counts support this clonotype. The J gene is TRBJ2-2, the V gene TRBV6-8; 9 bases fit TRBD1. The CDR3 is 17 amino acids. CDR1 is MNHGY, CDR2 SAAAGT, per germline. The V segment lost 8 bases and the J segment 1 base; nucleotides outside the gene matches: 11. In nucleotides, the CDR3 is TGTGCCAGCGCATGGATTTGGGGACAGGGGAACACCGGGGAGCTGTTTTTT. Protein product: CASAWIWGQGNTGELFF.

For this clonotype: A junction boundary mismatches the germline segment, possibly from a read error. The V and J genes are TRBV5-1 and TRBJ1-1; maybe TRBD1 (6 bases). This CDR3 region has 16 residues. Germline V lookup: CDR1 SGHRS, CDR2 YFSETQ. The CDR3 DNA follows: TGCGCCAGCAGCCCATTGACAGGACCAACTGTCACTGAAGCCTTCTTT. As protein: CASSPLTGPTVTEAFF.

The table lists this clonotype with a few counts. This chain links TRBV7-2 with TRBJ2-2; D not resolved. V was shortened by 3 bases and J by 2 bases, with 7 bases between the two germline ends. Germline values: CDR1 SGHTA, CDR2 FQGNSA. This CDR3 has 14 amino acids. The DNA for the CDR3 is TGTGCCAGCAGCTTCCGGCACAACACCGGGGAGCTGTTTTTT. Its translation: CASSFRHNTGELFF.

V gene TRBV10-3 combines with J gene TRBJ2-1; D perhaps matches TRBD2 (5 bases). The CDR3 runs 13 residues. The germline V and J ends were trimmed by 10 bases and 8 bases, with 18 bases remaining between them. CDR1 ENHRY and CDR2 SYGVKD come from the germline V gene. CDR3 DNA sequence: TGTGCCACCGAAAGCGGAACCCGGGATGAGCAGTTCTTC. Protein: CATESGTRDEQFF.

This clonotype was counted at least ten times. The chain joins TRBV12-3 or TRBV12-4 to TRBJ1-6, with D hard to call. V was pared by 6 bases and J by 10 bases, with 10 bases between. CDR3 size: 12 residues. DNA for the CDR3: TGTGCCAGCAGCCGAATTCCCTCACCCCTCCACTTT. This gives the protein CASSRIPSPLHF.

This clonotype was seen a few times. The chain carries TRBV15 and TRBJ2-1, with TRBD2 matching 8 bases. V lost 0 bases to trimming and J lost 3 bases; unmatched junction nucleotides: 1. CDR3 length: 15 amino acids. In germline, CDR1 is LNHNV, CDR2 YYDKDF (reference sequence). CDR3 DNA: TGTGCCACCAGCAGAGATGGGACTAGCTACAATGAGCAGTTCTTC. Translated, it gives CATSRDGTSYNEQFF.